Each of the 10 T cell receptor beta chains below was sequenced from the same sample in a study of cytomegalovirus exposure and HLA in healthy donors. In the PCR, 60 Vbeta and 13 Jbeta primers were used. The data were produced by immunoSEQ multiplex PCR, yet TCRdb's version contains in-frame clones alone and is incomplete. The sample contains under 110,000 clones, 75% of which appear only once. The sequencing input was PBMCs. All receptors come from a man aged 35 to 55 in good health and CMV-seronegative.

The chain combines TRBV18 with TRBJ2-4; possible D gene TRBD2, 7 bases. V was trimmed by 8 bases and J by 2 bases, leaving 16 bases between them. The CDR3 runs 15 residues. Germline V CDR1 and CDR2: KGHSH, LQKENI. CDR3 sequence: CASAAGGASKNIQYF. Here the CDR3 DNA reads TGTGCCAGCGCGGCTGGGGGGGCGTCCAAAAACATTCAGTACTTC.

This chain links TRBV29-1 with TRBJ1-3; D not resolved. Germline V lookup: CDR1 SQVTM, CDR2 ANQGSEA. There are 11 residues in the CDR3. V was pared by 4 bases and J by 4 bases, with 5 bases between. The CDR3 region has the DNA TGCAGCGTTGGAGGGGGAAACACCATATATTTT. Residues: CSVGGGNTIYF.

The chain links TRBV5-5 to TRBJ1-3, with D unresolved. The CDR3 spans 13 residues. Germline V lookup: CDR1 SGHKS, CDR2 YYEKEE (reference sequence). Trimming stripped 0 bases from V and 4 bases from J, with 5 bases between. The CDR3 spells CASSLGRGNTIYF. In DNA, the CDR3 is TGTGCCAGCAGCTTGGGGAGAGGAAACACCATATATTTT.

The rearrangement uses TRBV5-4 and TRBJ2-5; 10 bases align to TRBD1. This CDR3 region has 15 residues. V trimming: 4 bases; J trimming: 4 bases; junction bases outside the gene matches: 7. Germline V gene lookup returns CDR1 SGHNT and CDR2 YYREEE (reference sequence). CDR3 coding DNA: TGTGCCAGCAGCACCAAGACAGGGGGCCCAGAGACCCAGTACTTC. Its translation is CASSTKTGGPETQYF.

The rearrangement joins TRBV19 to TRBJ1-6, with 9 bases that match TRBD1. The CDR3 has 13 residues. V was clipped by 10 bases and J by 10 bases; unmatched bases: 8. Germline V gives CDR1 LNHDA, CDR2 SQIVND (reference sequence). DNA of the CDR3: TGTGCCACCTCCGGGACAGGGCAATCACCCCTCCACTTT. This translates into CATSGTGQSPLHF.

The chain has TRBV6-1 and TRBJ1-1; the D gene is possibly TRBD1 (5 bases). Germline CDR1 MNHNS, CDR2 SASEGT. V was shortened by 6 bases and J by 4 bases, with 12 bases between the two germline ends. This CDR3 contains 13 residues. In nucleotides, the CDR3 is TGTGCCAGCAGGCTTCAGGGTGGCACTGAAGCTTTCTTT. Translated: CASRLQGGTEAFF.

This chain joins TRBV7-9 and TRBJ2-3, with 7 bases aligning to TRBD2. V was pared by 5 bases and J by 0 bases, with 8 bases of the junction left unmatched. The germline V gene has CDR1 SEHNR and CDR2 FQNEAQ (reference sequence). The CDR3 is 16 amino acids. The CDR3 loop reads CASSTHGRGSTDTQYF. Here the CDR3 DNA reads TGTGCCAGCAGCACCCATGGGCGGGGGAGCACAGATACGCAGTATTTT.

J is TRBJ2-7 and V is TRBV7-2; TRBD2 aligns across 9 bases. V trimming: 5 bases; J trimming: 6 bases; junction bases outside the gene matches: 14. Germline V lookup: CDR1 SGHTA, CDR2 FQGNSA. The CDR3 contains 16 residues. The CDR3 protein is CASSTVHGGGAGEQYF. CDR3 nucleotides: TGTGCCAGCAGCACAGTCCACGGCGGGGGGGCCGGCGAGCAGTACTTC.

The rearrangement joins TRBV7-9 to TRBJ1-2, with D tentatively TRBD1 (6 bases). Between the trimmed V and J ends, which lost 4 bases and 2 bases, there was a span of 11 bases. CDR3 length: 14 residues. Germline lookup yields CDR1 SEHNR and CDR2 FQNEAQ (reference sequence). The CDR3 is CASSSRGQNYGYTF. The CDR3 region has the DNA TGTGCCAGCAGCTCCCGAGGACAGAACTATGGCTACACCTTC. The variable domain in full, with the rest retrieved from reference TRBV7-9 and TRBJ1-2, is DTGVSQNPRHKITKRGQNVTFRCDPISEHNRLYWYRQTLGQGPEFLTYFQNEAQLEKSRLLSDRFSAERPKGSFSTLEIQRTEQGDSAMYLCASSSRGQNYGYTFGSGTRLTVV.

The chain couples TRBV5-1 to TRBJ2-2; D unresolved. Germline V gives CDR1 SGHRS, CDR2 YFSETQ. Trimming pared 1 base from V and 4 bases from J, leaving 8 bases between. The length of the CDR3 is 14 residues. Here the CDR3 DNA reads TGCGCCAGCAGCTTGACAGACCTCACCGGGGAGCTGTTTTTT. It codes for CASSLTDLTGELFF.